The 28 T cell receptor beta chains below come from one sample, sequenced in a study of human T cells and chemical hapten exposure. Time point reported: pre-sensitization, week 0. Stated treatment: therapeutic diphenylcyclopropenone sensitization with weekly scalp DPC. Each CDR3 protein gets one entry after TCRdb re-called the RACE reads with MiXCR. The repertoire includes about 120,000 distinct CDR3 sequences, about 13% of them detected once, and 2.8% sits in the top ten. The material was whole blood, obtained in connection with sensitization to the hapten diphenylcyclopropenone (DPC). These receptors all come from a woman aged 18-29 years with alopecia areata. Some clones in this sample may be carry-over from other donors' samples.

The rearrangement links TRBV15 to TRBJ2-1, with TRBD2 matching over 15 bases. V trimming: 4 bases; J trimming: 2 bases; junction bases outside the gene matches: 3. The CDR3 loop spans 17 amino acids. Per the germline V gene, CDR1 is LNHNV and CDR2 is YYDKDF (reference sequence). The CDR3 DNA reads TGTGCCACCAGCATTGGGACTAGCGGGGGGACCTACAATGAGCAGTTCTTC. The encoded protein is CATSIGTSGGTYNEQFF.

This clonotype was detected many times. The gene calls are TRBV28 and TRBJ2-5; tentative D call: TRBD2 (6 bases). V lost 3 bases and J 3 bases, leaving 17 bases between the germline ends. The CDR3 extends over 16 amino acids. Germline V CDR1 and CDR2: MDHEN, SYDVKM. CDR3 residues: CASSFGRGTSKETQYF. CDR3 bases: TGTGCCAGCAGTTTCGGTCGGGGGACTTCTAAAGAGACCCAGTACTTC.

This chain joins TRBV6-6 and TRBJ1-2, with D maybe TRBD1 (5 bases). Germline lookup yields CDR1 MNHNY and CDR2 SVGAGI (reference sequence). This CDR3 spans 15 amino acids. The V and J ends lost 9 bases and 1 base respectively, with 18 bases between them. The DNA for the CDR3 is TGTGCCAGTTCAGAGACAGTAGCCTTTAACTATGGCTACACCTTC. This gives the protein CASSETVAFNYGYTF.

This clonotype came up many times. V usage is TRBV20-1 and J usage is TRBJ1-1; D is uncertain. Trimming stripped 5 bases from V and 7 bases from J, with 8 bases between. CDR1 is DFQATT, CDR2 SNEGSKA, per germline (reference sequence). The CDR3 contains 10 residues. The CDR3 bases are TGCAGTGCTTCCAAATTTGAAGCTTTCTTT. As protein: CSASKFEAFF.

The chain employs TRBV24-1 and TRBJ2-3; 7 bases map to TRBD1. This CDR3 has 13 amino acids. CDR1 and CDR2 from the germline V gene are KGHDR and SFDVKD. V shed 7 bases, J shed 2 bases, and the junction held 2 bases outside the gene matches. The chain's CDR3 is CATSGTVTDTQYF. The CDR3 DNA reads as TGTGCCACCAGCGGGACAGTCACAGATACGCAGTATTTT.

The chain employs TRBV12-3 or TRBV12-4 and TRBJ2-1; no clear D. The CDR3 runs 13 residues. The ends were cut back, 5 bases at V and 6 bases at J, with 11 bases in the middle. CDR3 loop: CASSPPAPNEQFF. The CDR3 coding sequence is TGTGCCAGCAGTCCCCCCGCTCCCAATGAGCAGTTCTTC.

The J gene is TRBJ2-5, the V gene TRBV10-3; D gene uncertain. This CDR3 is built from 11 residues. The V gene lost 10 bases and the J gene lost 3 bases, with 9 bases spanning the gap. Germline V gene sequence: CDR1 ENHRY, CDR2 SYGVKD. CDR3 in amino acids: CASRAEETQYF. The CDR3 coding sequence is TGTGCCAGCCGGGCAGAAGAGACCCAGTACTTC.

This chain links TRBV7-6 with TRBJ2-3; no clear D. CDR3 size: 14 residues. The V gene's germline CDR1 is SGHVS and CDR2 FNYEAQ. V shed 2 bases and J shed 3 bases, with 9 bases lying between them. CDR3 DNA: TGTGCCAGCAGCTTAAAGGTCCCAACAGATACGCAGTATTTT. This translates into CASSLKVPTDTQYF.

This clonotype appeared many times. Here the CDR3 reads CSALEGTDSGNTIYF. CDR3 bases: TGCAGTGCCCTAGAGGGAACGGACTCTGGAAACACCATATATTTT. This sequence joins TRBV20-1 and TRBJ1-3; no firm D call. CDR3 length equals 15 residues. Germline loops: CDR1 DFQATT, CDR2 SNEGSKA (reference sequence). V lost 6 bases and J lost 0, with 15 bases in between.

This clonotype was counted between two and nine times. The J gene is TRBJ1-3, the V gene TRBV4-3; D is unclear. The CDR3 is 14 residues long. Trimming removed 0 bases at V and 4 bases at J, with 7 bases between. Per the germline V gene, CDR1 is LGHNA and CDR2 is YSLEER. CDR3 bases: TGCGCCAGCAGCCAAGATTTGGTCGGAAACACCATATATTTT. Its protein product is CASSQDLVGNTIYF.

In its sample, this clonotype was seen a few times. V usage is TRBV27 and J usage is TRBJ2-7; 7 bases line up with TRBD1. With V trimmed by 6 bases and J by 3 bases, 5 bases remained unmatched. This CDR3 contains 13 residues. Germline CDR1 MNHEY, CDR2 SMNVEV (reference sequence). The CDR3 region is CASSPGQNYEQYF. DNA of the CDR3: TGTGCCAGCAGCCCGGGACAGAACTACGAGCAGTACTTC.

The chain combines TRBV15 with TRBJ1-2, with D possibly TRBD1 on 5 matching bases. This CDR3 is built from 16 residues. V shed 6 bases and J shed 1 base, with 18 bases lying between them. The germline CDR1 and CDR2 sequences are LNHNV and YYDKDF (reference sequence). The CDR3 DNA reads as TGTGCCACCAGAGACTTTGGGGGGGTCCTTAACTATGGCTACACCTTC. Translation gives CATRDFGGVLNYGYTF.

This clonotype was seen only a few times. The chain joins TRBV27 to TRBJ2-7; D remains ambiguous. CDR3 size: 14 residues. The V gene's germline CDR1 is MNHEY and CDR2 SMNVEV (reference sequence). V dropped 2 bases and J dropped 4 bases, with 12 bases sitting between them. This chain's CDR3 is CASSLQSRSYEQYF. The CDR3 DNA follows: TGTGCCAGCAGTTTACAGTCTCGGTCTTACGAGCAGTACTTC.

This chain links TRBV3-1 with TRBJ2-2, with D possibly TRBD1 on 7 matching bases. Germline loops: CDR1 LGHDT, CDR2 YNNKEL (reference sequence). The V gene lost 2 bases and the J gene lost 2 bases, with 15 bases spanning the gap. The CDR3 length is 17 residues. CDR3 DNA sequence: TGTGCCAGCAGCCAACGGGAGACAGGGATAAACACCGGGGAGCTGTTTTTT. Translated: CASSQRETGINTGELFF.

The sample holds a few counts of this clonotype. The V gene is TRBV29-1, the J gene TRBJ1-2; 11 nucleotides agree with TRBD1. The V segment lost 7 bases and the J segment 5 bases; nucleotides outside the gene matches: 6. CDR3 length equals 13 residues. The germline V gene encodes CDR1 SQVTM and CDR2 ANQGSEA. Written as DNA, the CDR3 is TGCAGCGCCGGACAGGGGGCCGAATATGGCTACACCTTC. Protein: CSAGQGAEYGYTF.

The chain uses TRBV7-6 and TRBJ2-5; TRBD1 matches at 9 bases. With 5 bases clipped from V and 4 bases from J, the junction kept 11 bases outside the gene matches. CDR3 length: 16 residues. Germline values: CDR1 SGHVS, CDR2 FNYEAQ. DNA of the CDR3: TGTGCCAGCAGCCCTGGGACAGGGCGTGTTGGAGAGACCCAGTACTTC. It translates to CASSPGTGRVGETQYF. Supplemented by reference TRBV7-6 and TRBJ2-5, the full variable domain reads GAGVSQSPRYKVTKRGQDVALRCDPISGHVSLYWYRQALGQGPEFLTYFNYEAQQDKSGLPNDRFSAERPEGSISTLTIQRTEQRDSAMYRCASSPGTGRVGETQYFGPGTRLLVL.

This chain joins TRBV20-1 and TRBJ1-6; the D is unclear. V shed 3 bases and J shed 7 bases, with 7 bases lying between them. Germline V gene lookup returns CDR1 DFQATT and CDR2 SNEGSKA (reference sequence). The CDR3 has 12 residues. CDR3 sequence (DNA): TGCAGTGCTAGTGTTGGGAATTCACCCCTCCACTTT. Its protein is CSASVGNSPLHF.

J is TRBJ1-1 and V is TRBV9, with a possible D match to TRBD1 (5 bases). Deletions cut 0 bases from V and 1 base from J, with 7 bases between. Germline V gives CDR1 SGDLS, CDR2 YYNGEE. The CDR3 loop spans 14 amino acids. As DNA, the CDR3 is TGTGCCAGCAGCGTAGGGACAACGAACACTGAAGCTTTCTTT. Its translation: CASSVGTTNTEAFF.

This clonotype has at least ten counts. The chain links TRBV7-6 to TRBJ1-2, with D possibly matching TRBD1 (6 bases). From germline, CDR1 is SGHVS and CDR2 FNYEAQ. The CDR3 totals 17 residues. V lost 1 base and J 4 bases, leaving 19 bases between the germline ends. CDR3 amino acids: CASSLGAPYEGGYGYTF. DNA of the CDR3: TGTGCCAGCAGCTTAGGGGCCCCATATGAAGGGGGCTATGGCTACACCTTC.

The rearrangement uses TRBV28 and TRBJ2-7; no definite D call. V was shortened by 5 bases and J by 1 base, with 12 bases between the two germline ends. The CDR3 runs to 14 residues. Germline V gene sequence: CDR1 MDHEN, CDR2 SYDVKM. The CDR3 is CASSGQPRSYEQYF. CDR3 coding DNA: TGTGCCAGCAGTGGGCAACCCCGATCCTACGAGCAGTACTTC.

Many counts were recorded for this clonotype. The CDR3 sequence: CASSSLRGPRRNTIYF. CDR3 sequence (DNA): TGTGCCAGCAGCTCCCTCCGTGGACCCCGTAGGAACACCATATATTTT. This chain joins TRBV7-8 and TRBJ1-3; D unclear. Trimming removed 4 bases at V and 7 bases at J, with 20 bases between. The CDR3 covers 16 residues. CDR1 is SGHVS, CDR2 FQNEAQ, per germline.

In its sample, this clonotype was seen many times. This CDR3 is CASSYSGSPGNTIYF. In nucleotides, the CDR3 is TGTGCCAGCAGTTACTCCGGGTCCCCTGGAAACACCATATATTTT. The J gene is TRBJ1-3, the V gene TRBV6-5; D gene uncertain. Per the germline V gene, CDR1 is MNHEY and CDR2 is SVGAGI. Trimming took off 0 bases at V and 2 bases at J, with 8 bases between the two ends. This CDR3 contains 15 residues.

This sequence joins TRBV5-6 and TRBJ1-2; 8 nucleotides match TRBD1. CDR1 and CDR2 from the germline V gene are SGHDT and YYEEEE. J was trimmed by 5 bases and V by 4 bases; bases with no gene match: 4. This CDR3 is built from 13 residues. CDR3 sequence reads: CASSPTGAYGYTF. The CDR3 region has the DNA TGTGCCAGCAGCCCGACAGGGGCTTATGGCTACACCTTC.

This clonotype has at least ten counts. The chain has TRBV6-5 and TRBJ1-2; TRBD1 might be the D (5 bases). The CDR3 has 14 residues. Germline V CDR1 and CDR2: MNHEY, SVGAGI. Trimming took off 6 bases at V and 4 bases at J, with 15 bases between the two ends. In DNA form, the CDR3 reads TGTGCCAGCAGAGCGCCCAGGGCCCTCTATGGCTACACCTTC. Its protein is CASRAPRALYGYTF.

This clonotype was found a few times. V usage is TRBV18 and J usage is TRBJ2-7, with TRBD2 identical over 8 bases. The CDR3 has 15 amino acids. V trimming: 3 bases; J trimming: 2 bases; junction bases outside the gene matches: 6. Germline CDR1 KGHSH, CDR2 LQKENI. The CDR3 sequence: CASSPLAGPTYEQYF. DNA of the CDR3: TGTGCCAGCTCACCGTTAGCGGGGCCCACCTACGAGCAGTACTTC.

CDR3 in DNA: TGCAGTGCTAGACGTCTGGGCACGAGCACAGATACGCAGTATTTT. The encoded protein is CSARRLGTSTDTQYF. This sequence joins TRBV20-1 and TRBJ2-3; D uncertain. Germline lookup yields CDR1 DFQATT and CDR2 SNEGSKA (reference sequence). This CDR3 is 15 amino acids long. The V gene lost 2 bases and the J gene lost 0 bases, with 12 bases spanning the gap.

This clonotype occurred a few times. The chain combines TRBV14 with TRBJ1-1; no clear D gene. The V and J ends lost 0 bases and 3 bases respectively, with 11 bases between them. In germline, CDR1 is SGHDN, CDR2 FVKESK. The CDR3 is made up of 15 amino acids. CDR3 region: CASSQDSRRYTEAFF. DNA for the CDR3: TGTGCCAGCAGCCAAGATTCCCGCCGGTACACTGAAGCTTTCTTT.

On this clonotype: A much bigger clone sits one base away, suggesting this may be a read error. The rearrangement joins TRBV11-2 to TRBJ2-5, with 8 bases identical to TRBD2. CDR1 and CDR2 (germline): SGHAT, FQNNGV. Trimming took 5 bases from V and 6 from J; bases not matched to a gene: 8. The CDR3 runs 14 residues. The DNA of the CDR3 is TGTGCCAGCAGCCGGGCGGGGGGCACACAGACCCAGTACTTC. It is translated as CASSRAGGTQTQYF. The full variable domain, in which reference TRBV11-2 and TRBJ2-5 provide the parts outside the CDR3, is EAGVAQSPRYKIIEKRQSVAFWCNPISGHATLYWYQQILGQGPKLLIQFQNNGVVDDSQLPKDRFSAERLKGVDSTLKIQPAKLEDSAVYLCASSRAGGTQTQYFGPGTRLLVL.